This record looks at one T cell receptor beta chain sequence and its context. Its antigen is unknown. Measured with immunoSEQ multiplex PCR; TCRdb has only the in-frame clones, and not every one. The table records 130,000 to 150,000 clones, about 88% of them present only once. Time point described: baseline pretreatment blood. Treatment of the sample: 15 Gy SBRT to primary tumor, nephrectomy 4 weeks later. Clear cell pathology was present in this patient's renal cell carcinoma. This entry comes from a study of radiation and T cells in renal cell carcinoma. Study observations and caveats: Without pretreatment biopsies, baseline tumor clonotype presence was undetermined.

CDR1 is SQVTM and CDR2 is ANQGSEA in the germline V gene. V trimming: 7 bases; J trimming: 6 bases; junction bases outside the gene matches: 5. The CDR3 has 14 amino acids. The specimen comprised blood, sampled from a patient whose treatment included radiotherapy and nephrectomy. This chain links TRBV29-1 with TRBJ2-1; TRBD2 agrees at 14 bases. This clonotype was sampled from a woman aged 50 to 65 with renal cell carcinoma. The CDR3 here is CSGRLAGGLNEQFF. The CDR3 nucleotides read TGCAGCGGCAGACTAGCGGGGGGGCTCAATGAGCAGTTCTTC.